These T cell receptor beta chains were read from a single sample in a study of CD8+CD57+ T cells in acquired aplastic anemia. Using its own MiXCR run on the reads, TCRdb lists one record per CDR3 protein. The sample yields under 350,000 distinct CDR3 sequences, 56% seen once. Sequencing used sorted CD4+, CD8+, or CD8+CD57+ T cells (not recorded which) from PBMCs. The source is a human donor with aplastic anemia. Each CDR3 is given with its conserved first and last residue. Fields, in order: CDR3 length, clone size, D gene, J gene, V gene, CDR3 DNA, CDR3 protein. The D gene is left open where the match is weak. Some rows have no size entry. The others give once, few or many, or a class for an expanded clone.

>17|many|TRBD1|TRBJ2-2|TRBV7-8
TGTGCCAGCAGCCCGCTACAGGGGGGTTCTGAAGGCGGGGAGCTGTTTTTT
CASSPLQGGSEGGELFF
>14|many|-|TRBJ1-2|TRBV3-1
TGTGCCAGCAGCCAAGGTGACAGTACCTATGGCTACACCTTC
CASSQGDSTYGYTF
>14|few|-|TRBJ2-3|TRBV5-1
TGCGCCAGCAGCATGGACGGGGGTACAGATACGCAGTATTTT
CASSMDGGTDTQYF
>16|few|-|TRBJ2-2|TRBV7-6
TGTGCCAGTTTAGGCCTGGGACGCATGAACACCGGGGAGCTGTTTTTT
CASLGLGRMNTGELFF
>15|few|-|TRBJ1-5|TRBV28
TGTGCCAGCAGTTTTTGGAGCAGCAACAATCAGCCCCAGCATTTT
CASSFWSSNNQPQHF
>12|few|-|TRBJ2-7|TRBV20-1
TGCAGTGCTGCCACCCCTAGGTACGAGCAGTACTTC
CSAATPRYEQYF
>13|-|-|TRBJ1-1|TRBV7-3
TGTGCCAGCAAGCAAAATGCGTTTACTGAAGATTTCTTT
CASKQNAFTEDFF
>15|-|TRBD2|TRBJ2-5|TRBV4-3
TGCGCCAGCAGCCCTGGAATTTCTAGCGGAGAGACCCAGTACTTC
CASSPGISSGETQYF
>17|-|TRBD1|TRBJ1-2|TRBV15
TGTGCCACCAGTCTAGGGACAGGGTTCAGTAGGAACTATGGCTACACCTTC
CATSLGTGFSRNYGYTF
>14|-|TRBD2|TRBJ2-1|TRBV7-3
TGTGCCAGCAGCTTAGTTCGGGGGGGAAGTGAGCAGTTCTTC
CASSLVRGGSEQFF
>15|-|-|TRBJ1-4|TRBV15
TGTGCCACCACATCTCGACAGGTTCCTAATGAAAAACTGTTTTTT
CATTSRQVPNEKLFF
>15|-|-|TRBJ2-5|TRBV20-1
TGCAGTGCTTCGACCTTGAGGGGCGCTCAAGAGACCCAGTACTTC
CSASTLRGAQETQYF
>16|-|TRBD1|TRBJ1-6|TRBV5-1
TGCGCCAGTAGCTCCGCCGGGACAGGCCTAAATTCACCCCTCCACTTT
CASSSAGTGLNSPLHF
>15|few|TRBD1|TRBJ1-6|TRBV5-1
TGCGCCAGCAGCTTGGAAGGACAGGGCGTCTCACCCCTCCACTTT
CASSLEGQGVSPLHF
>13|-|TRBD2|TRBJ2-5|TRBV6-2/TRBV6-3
TGTGCCAGCAGTTACGGGACTAGAGAGACCCAGTACTTC
CASSYGTRETQYF
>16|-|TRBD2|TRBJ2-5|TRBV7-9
TGTGCCAGCAGCTCGTGGCTAGCGGGGGGATCAGAGACCCAGTACTTC
CASSSWLAGGSETQYF
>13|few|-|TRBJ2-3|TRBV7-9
TGTGCCAGCAGTGGAATACGCACAGATACGCAGTATTTT
CASSGIRTDTQYF
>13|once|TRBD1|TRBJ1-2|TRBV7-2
TGTGCCAGCAGCCAAGACAGGGACTATGGCTACACCTTC
CASSQDRDYGYTF
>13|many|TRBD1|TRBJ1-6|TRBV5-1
TGCGCCAGCAGCTCGGGACAGAGTTCACCCCTCCACTTT
CASSSGQSSPLHF
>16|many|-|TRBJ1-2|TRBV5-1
TGCGCCAGCAGCTCTACCCAGGTGGCAGCTAACTATGGCTACACCTTC
CASSSTQVAANYGYTF
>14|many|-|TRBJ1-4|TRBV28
TGTGCCAGCAGGGGACCTGCAACTAATGAAAAACTGTTTTTT
CASRGPATNEKLFF
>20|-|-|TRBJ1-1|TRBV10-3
TGTGCCATCAGTGAACTTAGAGGGGGGGATGGGGGGCAGCAGAACACTGAAGCTTTCTTT
CAISELRGGDGGQQNTEAFF
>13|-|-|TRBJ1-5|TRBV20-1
TGCAGTGCGTTGAGACGGAGCAATCAGCCCCAGCATTTT
CSALRRSNQPQHF
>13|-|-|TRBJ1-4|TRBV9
TGTGCCAGCAGCGTAGATGGGTCTAACCCGGACTTTTTT
CASSVDGSNPDFF
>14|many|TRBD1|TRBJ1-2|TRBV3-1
TGTGCCAGCAGCATGACAGGGGGTAACTATGGCTACACCTTC
CASSMTGGNYGYTF
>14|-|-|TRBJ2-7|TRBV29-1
TGCAGCGTTGAAGATCAGACCAGATCCTACGAGCAGTACTTC
CSVEDQTRSYEQYF
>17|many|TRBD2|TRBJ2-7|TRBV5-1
TGCGCCAGCAGCTTGTCCGGTAGCGGGAGTTCTCCCTACGAGCAGTACTTC
CASSLSGSGSSPYEQYF
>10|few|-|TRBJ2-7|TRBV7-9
TGTGCCATAGAGGTCCACGAGCAGTACTTC
CAIEVHEQYF
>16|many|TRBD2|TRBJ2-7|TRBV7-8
TGTGCCAGCAGCTCCCAGAGCGGGGACGTTTTATACGAGCAGTACTTC
CASSSQSGDVLYEQYF
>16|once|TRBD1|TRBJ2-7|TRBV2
TGTGCCAGCAGTGAGCCGCGGGACAGGCTCTCCTACGAGCAGTACTTC
CASSEPRDRLSYEQYF
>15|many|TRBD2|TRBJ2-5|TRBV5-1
TGCGCCAGTCAGACTAGCGGGGGTGCCACAGGGACCCAGTACTTC
CASQTSGGATGTQYF
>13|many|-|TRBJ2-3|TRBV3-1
TGTGCCAGCAGCCAAGAGTGGGACCGTACACAGTATTTT
CASSQEWDRTQYF
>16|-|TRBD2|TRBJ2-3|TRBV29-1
TGCAGCGTTGAAGGGACTAGCGGGCTTATCACAGATACGCAGTATTTT
CSVEGTSGLITDTQYF
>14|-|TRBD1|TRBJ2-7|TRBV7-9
TGTGCCAGCAGAATAACCGGGACAGGGGTCGAGCAGTACTTC
CASRITGTGVEQYF
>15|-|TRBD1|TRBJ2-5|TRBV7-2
TGTGCCAGCAGCTTAGAAGGGACAGGGTCTCAGCCCCAGTACTTC
CASSLEGTGSQPQYF
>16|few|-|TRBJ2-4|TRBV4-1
TGCGCCAGCAGCCAAGATTCAGGACTAGCCAAAAACATTCAGTACTTC
CASSQDSGLAKNIQYF
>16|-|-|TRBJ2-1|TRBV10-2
TGTGCCAGCAGCTTAGCAAGTCTGGCGGGGAACAATGAGCAGTTCTTC
CASSLASLAGNNEQFF
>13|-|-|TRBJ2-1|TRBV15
TGTGCCACCAGCCGGGATTCCTACAATGAGCAGTTCTTC
CATSRDSYNEQFF
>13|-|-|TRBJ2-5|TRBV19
TGTGCCAGTTCAGCGTCTGCTCAAGAGACCCAGTACTTC
CASSASAQETQYF
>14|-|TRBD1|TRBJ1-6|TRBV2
TGTGCCAGCAGGAAACAGGGGGATAATTCACCCCTCCACTTT
CASRKQGDNSPLHF
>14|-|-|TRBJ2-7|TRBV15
TGTGCCACCAGCGAAGTGGGCAGGGGCTACGAGCAGTACTTC
CATSEVGRGYEQYF
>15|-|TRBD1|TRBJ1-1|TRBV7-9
TGTGCCAGCACCCAGGGGGCCAAGGGTTACACTGAAGCTTTCTTT
CASTQGAKGYTEAFF
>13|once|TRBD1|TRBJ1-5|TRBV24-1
TGTGCCACCGGACAGGGACTCAATCAGCCCCAGCATTTT
CATGQGLNQPQHF
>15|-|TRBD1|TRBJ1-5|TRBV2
TGTGCCAGCAGCGGGGGACAGGGTGAGAATCAGCCCCAGCATTTT
CASSGGQGENQPQHF
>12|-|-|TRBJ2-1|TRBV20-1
TGCAGTGCTAGCGGCAACTACAATGAGCAGTTCTTC
CSASGNYNEQFF
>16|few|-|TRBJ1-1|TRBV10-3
TGTGCCATCAGTGAGTCGGTAGAGGGCCCGAACACTGAAGCTTTCTTT
CAISESVEGPNTEAFF
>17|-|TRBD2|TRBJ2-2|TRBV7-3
TGTGCCAGCAGCTTAGGGCGGGAGGTGGTTGGCACCGGGGAGCTGTTTTTT
CASSLGREVVGTGELFF
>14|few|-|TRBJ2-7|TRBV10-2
TGCGCCAGCAGTGAGGTTGCGCCTTCCTACGAGCAGTACTTC
CASSEVAPSYEQYF
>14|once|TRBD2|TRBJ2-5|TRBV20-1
TGCAGTGCTAGAGAGGCGGGAGGGGGAGAGACCCAGTACTTC
CSAREAGGGETQYF
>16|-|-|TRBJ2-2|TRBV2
TGTGCCAGCCTCGCACAGGGCCAGACGAACACCGGGGAGCTGTTTTTT
CASLAQGQTNTGELFF
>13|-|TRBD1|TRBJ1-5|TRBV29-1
TGCAGCGGGGGACAGGGGTACAATCAGCCCCAGCATTTT
CSGGQGYNQPQHF
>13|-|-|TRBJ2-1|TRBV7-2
TGTGCCAGCAGCTCCCGGGCCCAGGGTGAGCAGTTCTTC
CASSSRAQGEQFF
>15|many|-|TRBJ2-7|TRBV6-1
TGTGCCAGCACCCCCGGGTCAGGGAACTCCTACGAGCAGTACTTC
CASTPGSGNSYEQYF
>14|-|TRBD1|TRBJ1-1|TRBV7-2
TGTGCCAGCAGCACACGACAGGGGGAAACTGAAGCTTCCTTT
CASSTRQGETEASF
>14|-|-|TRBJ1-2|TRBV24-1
TGTGCCACCAGTGATCAGGACAGAGGGATGGGCTACACCTTC
CATSDQDRGMGYTF
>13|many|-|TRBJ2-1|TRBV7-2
TGTGCCAGCAGCCGAACAGGGAATGGTGAGCAGTTCTTC
CASSRTGNGEQFF
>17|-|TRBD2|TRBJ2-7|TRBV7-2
TGTGCCAGCAGCACCCCCGAACTAGCGGGGGGTCTCAACGAGCAGTACTTC
CASSTPELAGGLNEQYF
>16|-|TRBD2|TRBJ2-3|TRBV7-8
TGTGCCAGCAGCAGTAGCGGGGGGGCCGGCGCAGATACGCAGTATTTT
CASSSSGGAGADTQYF
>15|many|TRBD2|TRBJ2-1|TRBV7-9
TGTGCCAGCAGCTTTAGCGGGGGGGCGGGTAATGAGCAGTTCTTC
CASSFSGGAGNEQFF
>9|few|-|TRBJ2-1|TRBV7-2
TGTGCCAGCAGCGGCCGACAGTTCTTC
CASSGRQFF